The rows below give T cell receptor beta chains drawn from one sample of a study of blood T cell repertoires in COVID-19. The assay was immunoSEQ multiplex PCR, and TCRdb's table has in-frame clones only and misses some. Found here are about 180,000 clones, 75% to 90% of them singletons; the top ten hold 6.5% to 8.5%. The sequencing input was peripheral blood. These receptors were collected from a woman between 65 and 79 years old with COVID-19, enrolled during active disease. CDR3s include the opening cysteine and the closing phenylalanine or tryptophan. Each record gives: D gene, clone size, J gene, V gene, CDR3 protein, CDR3 DNA. A D gene is named only where the DNA matches it firmly. Some rows mark clone size as missing; the rest say once, few, many or name a class of expanded clone.

TRBD2 | NA | TRBJ2-7 | TRBV7-7 | CASSQSPGLAGAEQYF | TGTGCCAGCAGTCAATCCCCGGGACTAGCGGGAGCCGAGCAGTACTTC
NA | NA | TRBJ2-7 | TRBV6-5 | CASLGWGSSYEQYF | TGTGCCAGCCTGGGGTGGGGCAGCTCCTACGAGCAGTACTTC
TRBD1 | NA | TRBJ2-1 | TRBV3-1/TRBV3-2 | CASSQDGAGGAFLFSHEQFF | TGTGCCAGCAGCCAAGATGGGGCAGGGGGAGCTTTTTTGTTTTCGCATGAGCAGTTCTTC
NA | once | TRBJ1-2 | TRBV28 | CASSLDEGRYGYTF | TGTGCCAGCAGTTTAGATGAGGGGAGGTATGGCTACACCTTC
NA | NA | TRBJ2-7 | TRBV28 | CASSIQVGRYEQYF | TGTGCCAGCAGCATACAGGTTGGGCGCTACGAGCAGTACTTC
TRBD2 | NA | TRBJ2-1 | TRBV6-2/TRBV6-3 | CASSAGTSPSQVF | TGTGCCAGCAGTGCCGGGACTAGCCCCTCCCAGGTCTTC
NA | NA | TRBJ2-7 | TRBV5-4 | CASSFGLISYEQYF | TGTGCCAGCAGCTTCGGTTTGATCTCCTACGAGCAGTACTTC
NA | once | TRBJ2-3 | TRBV9 | CASSAWTKGADTQYF | TGTGCCAGCAGCGCCTGGACGAAAGGGGCAGATACGCAGTATTTT
TRBD2 | NA | TRBJ2-1 | TRBV19 | CASSLTSGMYNEQFF | TGTGCCAGTAGCCTGACTAGCGGGATGTACAATGAGCAGTTCTTC
TRBD2 | NA | TRBJ2-1 | TRBV7-2 | CASSLPRGTSGSSYNEQFF | TGTGCCAGCAGCTTACCCAGGGGCACTAGCGGGAGTTCCTACAATGAGCAGTTCTTC
NA | few | TRBJ1-2 | TRBV5-6 | CASSFRGINYGYTF | TGTGCCAGCAGCTTTAGGGGAATTAACTATGGCTACACCTTC
NA | NA | TRBJ2-7 | TRBV30 | CAWSSGLHEQYF | TGTGCCTGGAGCTCAGGTCTCCACGAGCAGTACTTC
TRBD2 | NA | TRBJ2-3 | TRBV7-4 | CASSLIVPHDRRRLAGPRGQYF | TGTGCCAGCAGCTTGATCGTCCCCCATGACAGGCGGCGACTAGCGGGACCCAGAGGGCAGTATTTT
NA | NA | TRBJ1-4 | TRBV3-1/TRBV3-2 | CASSQYGSGNEKLFF | TGTGCCAGCAGCCAATATGGAAGCGGGAATGAAAAACTGTTTTTT
NA | NA | TRBJ1-2 | TRBV19 | CASSIGGQFAYGYTF | TGTGCCAGTAGTATAGGAGGACAGTTTGCCTACGGCTACACCTTC
TRBD2 | NA | TRBJ2-3 | TRBV7-2 | CASSSMASGSTDTQYF | TGTGCCAGCAGCTCCATGGCTAGCGGGAGTACAGATACGCAGTATTTT
TRBD2 | NA | TRBJ2-1 | TRBV9 | CASSVAGVAGVSEQFF | TGTGCCAGCAGCGTAGCTGGAGTAGCGGGAGTAAGCGAGCAGTTCTTC
NA | NA | TRBJ2-1 | TRBV6-5 | CASRNPGLFNEQFF | TGTGCCAGCAGAAATCCGGGACTCTTCAATGAGCAGTTCTTC
TRBD1 | NA | TRBJ2-1 | TRBV5-4 | CASSLGGQGPYNEQFF | TGTGCCAGCAGCTTAGGGGGACAGGGACCCTACAATGAGCAGTTCTTC
NA | NA | TRBJ2-3 | TRBV30 | CAWSLSTDTQYF | TGTGCCTGGAGTCTTAGCACAGATACGCAGTATTTT
TRBD2 | once | TRBJ2-1 | TRBV29-1 | CSVRGSKDEQFF | TGCAGCGTTCGCGGGAGTAAGGATGAGCAGTTCTTC
TRBD1 | NA | TRBJ2-2 | TRBV5-1 | CASSRGQGDTGELFF | TGCGCCAGCAGCCGTGGACAGGGGGACACCGGGGAGCTGTTTTTT
NA | NA | TRBJ1-1 | TRBV19 | CASSVLRNTEAFF | TGTGCCAGTAGTGTCCTCCGGAACACTGAAGCTTTCTTT
NA | few | TRBJ2-7 | TRBV7-8 | CASSLGGGRGDEQYF | TGTGCCAGCAGCTTAGGAGGAGGTCGCGGGGACGAGCAGTACTTC
TRBD2 | NA | TRBJ2-1 | TRBV6-6 | CASSGRTSGRYNEQFF | TGTGCCAGCAGTGGGAGGACTAGCGGGAGATACAATGAGCAGTTCTTC
NA | NA | TRBJ1-1 | TRBV11-3 | CASSLDFKSEAFF | TGTGCCAGCAGCTTAGATTTCAAATCTGAAGCTTTCTTT
TRBD1 | NA | TRBJ2-1 | TRBV6-2/TRBV6-3 | CASSPGQYNEQFF | TGTGCCAGCAGTCCGGGACAGTACAATGAGCAGTTCTTC
NA | NA | TRBJ2-3 | TRBV24-1 | CATSDSQGTRTDTQYF | TGTGCCACCAGCGACTCTCAGGGAACTCGCACAGATACGCAGTATTTT
TRBD2 | NA | TRBJ2-1 | TRBV9 | CASSVGLAGVNEQFF | TGTGCCAGCAGCGTAGGGCTAGCGGGAGTCAATGAGCAGTTCTTC
NA | NA | TRBJ2-3 | TRBV29-1 | CSASTGTDTQYF | TGCAGCGCCTCTACAGGGACAGATACGCAGTATTTT
TRBD1 | NA | TRBJ1-2 | TRBV28 | CASSLSRGLSYGYTF | TGTGCCAGCAGTTTATCTAGGGGGCTGAGCTATGGCTACACCTTC
NA | NA | TRBJ2-7 | TRBV10-3 | CAIGAGTDREQYF | TGTGCCATCGGCGCGGGGACTGACCGCGAGCAGTACTTC
NA | NA | TRBJ2-1 | TRBV5-8 | CASSFRTAYNEQFF | TGTGCCAGCAGCTTCAGGACAGCTTACAATGAGCAGTTCTTC
NA | NA | TRBJ1-2 | TRBV7-9 | CASSLSQDYGYTF | TGTGCCAGCAGCTTATCTCAGGACTATGGCTACACCTTC
TRBD1 | NA | TRBJ1-5 | TRBV5-1 | CASSLAPTGSQPQHF | TGCGCCAGCAGCTTGGCCCCGACAGGGAGTCAGCCCCAGCATTTT
TRBD2 | NA | TRBJ2-7 | TRBV28 | CASSLGRLAGGYEQYF | TGTGCCAGCAGCCTCGGCCGACTAGCGGGAGGGTACGAGCAGTACTTC
NA | once | TRBJ1-2 | TRBV11-2 | CASSLDLGNYGYTF | TGTGCCAGCAGCTTAGATCTGGGCAACTATGGCTACACCTTC
NA | NA | TRBJ2-2 | TRBV27 | CASTVSGNTGELFF | TGTGCCAGCACCGTTAGCGGGAACACCGGGGAGCTGTTTTTT